The present entry profiles one T cell receptor beta chain with its context. Adults between roughly 18 and 100 years of age took part from under 25 US areas. In the original analysis: Estimated nucleated cell counts came from reference gene primer amplification. Generated by immunoSEQ multiplex PCR, the TCRdb table keeps only in-frame clones and is missing some. That table supplies the V and J calls and clone size; D and trimming were determined from the DNA. This table holds some 220,000 clones, roughly 90% found once. This specimen belongs to a study of blood T cell repertoires in COVID-19. About the research overall: COVID-19 samples, acute and convalescent, were from the United States, Italy and Spain.

Sequencing used PBMCs or T cells enriched from blood (not recorded which). The receptor comes from a woman aged 40-49 years with acute COVID-19.

Here the CDR3 reads CASRSDRGQRKLFF. In DNA, the CDR3 is TGTGCCAGCAGATCGGACAGGGGGCAGAGAAAACTGTTTTTT. This chain joins TRBV2 and TRBJ1-4; 11 bases match TRBD1. The V gene end was trimmed by 6 bases and the J gene end by 10 bases; junction bases not matched to a gene: 7. The CDR3 totals 14 residues. Looked up from germline, CDR1 is SNHLY and CDR2 is FYNNEI.